The clone carrying this T cell receptor (beta chain) was observed once. These data come from a study of T cell changes during pregnancy in multiple sclerosis. This CDR3 contains 14 residues. Trimming removed 7 bases at V and 4 bases at J, with 16 bases between. CDR1 and CDR2 from the germline V gene are MNHNY and SVGAGI (reference sequence). The data were produced by immunoSEQ multiplex PCR, yet TCRdb's version contains in-frame clones alone and is incomplete. The sample holds about 39,000 clones, almost 95% seen once. The gene calls are TRBV6-6 and TRBJ1-2, with D unclear. Material: CD4+ T cells from peripheral blood mononuclear cells, obtained after pregnancy. This clonotype originated in a female donor with multiple sclerosis, enrolled in a pregnancy study. In DNA form, the CDR3 reads TGTGCCAGCATCCTAGGTGGTGACGGCTATGGCTACACCTTC. Residues: CASILGGDGYGYTF.